This TCR beta chain is from a study of cytomegalovirus exposure and HLA in healthy donors. General study results and limits: There were some V segments, including TRBV6-2 and TRBV6-3, excluded as indistinguishable.

PCR involved 60 Vbeta and 13 Jbeta primers. Assay used: immunoSEQ multiplex PCR; TCRdb lists only in-frame clones, some missing. The data contain around 210,000 clones, about four fifths of them singletons. With respect to this clone: Antigen specificity is unknown.

This CDR3 has 13 amino acids. Losses at the gene ends were 0 bases for V and 5 bases for J; bases not matched to a gene: 1. Germline CDR1 and CDR2: SGHNT and YYREEE (reference sequence). The source material was PBMCs. This receptor was identified in a male donor in good health and CMV-seropositive. The chain joins TRBV5-4 to TRBJ1-2; 7 bases fit TRBD1. The DNA of the CDR3 is TGTGCCAGCAGCTTGGCGGGACAGTATGGCTACACCTTC. It specifies CASSLAGQYGYTF. The full variable domain, completed using reference TRBV5-4 and TRBJ1-2, is ETGVTQSPTHLIKTRGQQVTLRCSSQSGHNTVSWYQQALGQGPQFIFQYYREEENGRGNFPPRFSGLQFPNYSSELNVNALELDDSALYLCASSLAGQYGYTFGSGTRLTVV.